The 2 T cell receptor beta chains below were found in one sample sequenced in a study of T cells in Graves' hyperthyroidism and ophthalmopathy. RNA transcripts were the template for amplifying TCR beta CDR3 regions. Researchers ran a first-round RT-PCR on the TCR CDR3 using the HTBI primer set. TCRdb itself ran the multiplex PCR reads through MiXCR, one entry per CDR3 protein. The sample includes approximately 590,000 distinct CDR3 sequences, roughly 50% of them seen just once. Input material: peripheral blood or thyroid tissue (not recorded which). The origin of the receptors is a woman aged 18-29 years with Graves' hyperthyroidism.

V is TRBV7-8 and J is TRBJ1-2, with D possibly matching TRBD1 (5 bases). Germline V CDR1 and CDR2: SGHVS, FQNEAQ. The germline V and J ends were trimmed by 7 bases and 0 bases, with 15 bases remaining between them. The CDR3 extends over 15 amino acids. The CDR3 sequence is CASTTGVLANYGYTF. The CDR3 DNA reads TGTGCCAGCACCACGGGGGTCTTGGCTAACTATGGCTACACCTTC.

The chain uses TRBV11-2 and TRBJ1-1; 7 positions agree with TRBD1. V was pared by 3 bases and J by 3 bases, with 10 bases of the junction left unmatched. Germline loops: CDR1 SGHAT, CDR2 FQNNGV. The CDR3 spans 16 residues. This CDR3 is CASSLWLGQEYTEAFF. For the CDR3, the DNA is TGTGCCAGCAGCTTGTGGCTCGGACAGGAGTACACTGAAGCTTTCTTT. Using reference TRBV11-2 and TRBJ1-1 for the parts outside the CDR3, the full variable domain is EAGVAQSPRYKIIEKRQSVAFWCNPISGHATLYWYQQILGQGPKLLIQFQNNGVVDDSQLPKDRFSAERLKGVDSTLKIQPAKLEDSAVYLCASSLWLGQEYTEAFFGQGTRLTVV.